These T cell receptor beta chains were read from a single sample in a study of OX40 agonist ivuxolimab in advanced cancers. Method: immunoSEQ multiplex PCR; TCRdb's copy keeps in-frame clones and lacks some. The data hold fewer than 85,000 clones, with approximately 82% observed a single time. Sequenced here: CD4+ or CD8+ T cells sorted from blood, sampled in a trial of the OX40 agonist ivuxolimab. The receptors originated from an adult with an advanced solid tumor such as melanoma, head and neck, liver or kidney cancer. Both conserved end residues are part of each CDR3. A D gene is named only where the DNA matches it firmly. Some rows mark clone size as missing; the rest say once, few, many or name a class of expanded clone.

j_gene: TRBJ1-5
abundance: few
d_gene: NA
v_gene: TRBV5-5
CDR3nt: TGTGCCAGCAGCCCGGGGGGGGTGCGTCAGCCCCAGCATTTT
CDR3aa: CASSPGGVRQPQHF

j_gene: TRBJ1-2
abundance: NA
d_gene: NA
v_gene: TRBV21-1
CDR3nt: TGTGCCAGCAGCAAGAGAACAGGGCAATCTTTTAACTATGGCTACACCTTC
CDR3aa: CASSKRTGQSFNYGYTF

j_gene: TRBJ1-6
abundance: NA
d_gene: NA
v_gene: TRBV10-3
CDR3nt: TGTGCCATCAGTCGCGCAGAATCAAATTCACCCCTCCACTTT
CDR3aa: CAISRAESNSPLHF

j_gene: TRBJ2-3
abundance: NA
d_gene: TRBD1
v_gene: TRBV5-6
CDR3nt: TGTGCCAGCAGCTTGCCCGGACAGGGGTCGGGGGATACGCAGTATTTT
CDR3aa: CASSLPGQGSGDTQYF

j_gene: TRBJ2-7
abundance: NA
d_gene: NA
v_gene: TRBV5-1
CDR3nt: TGCGCCAGCAGCTTGGCCGGTAGGACGGGATCCGTGGACGAGCAGTACTTC
CDR3aa: CASSLAGRTGSVDEQYF

j_gene: TRBJ2-1
abundance: NA
d_gene: NA
v_gene: TRBV5-4
CDR3nt: TGTGCCGGCGAGCATAAACCCCGGGGGGCTTACAATGAGCAGTTCTTC
CDR3aa: CAGEHKPRGAYNEQFF

j_gene: TRBJ2-1
abundance: NA
d_gene: TRBD2
v_gene: TRBV4-2
CDR3nt: TGTGCCAGCAGCCAAGTTAGCGGGGGGGCTCGGGAGCAGTTCTTC
CDR3aa: CASSQVSGGAREQFF

j_gene: TRBJ1-1
abundance: NA
d_gene: NA
v_gene: TRBV11-1
CDR3nt: TGTGCCAGCAGCTTAGGACAAGTGAACACTGAAGCTTTCTTT
CDR3aa: CASSLGQVNTEAFF

j_gene: TRBJ2-1
abundance: NA
d_gene: NA
v_gene: TRBV6-5
CDR3nt: TGTGCCAGCAGCCCCGCCGGATCAATTTCCAATGAGCAGTTCTTC
CDR3aa: CASSPAGSISNEQFF

j_gene: TRBJ1-2
abundance: NA
d_gene: NA
v_gene: TRBV6-1
CDR3nt: TGTGCCAGCAGTTTAGGGGGAGATGCGGGCTACACCTTC
CDR3aa: CASSLGGDAGYTF

j_gene: TRBJ2-2
abundance: few
d_gene: TRBD1
v_gene: TRBV6-6
CDR3nt: TGTGCCAGCAGAAAAGGACAGGGGAACACCGGGGAGCTGTTTTTT
CDR3aa: CASRKGQGNTGELFF

j_gene: TRBJ1-2
abundance: NA
d_gene: TRBD1
v_gene: TRBV4-2
CDR3nt: TGTGCCAGCAGCCCAACGGGACAGGGCAACATTCATGGCTACACCTTC
CDR3aa: CASSPTGQGNIHGYTF

j_gene: TRBJ1-2
abundance: NA
d_gene: NA
v_gene: TRBV21-1
CDR3nt: TGTGCCAGCAGCAAAGATGGTGGACAGGACTATGGCTACACCTTC
CDR3aa: CASSKDGGQDYGYTF

j_gene: TRBJ1-2
abundance: few
d_gene: NA
v_gene: TRBV14
CDR3nt: TGTGCCAGCAGCCAAGAGGGGTATGGCTACACCTTC
CDR3aa: CASSQEGYGYTF

j_gene: TRBJ2-5
abundance: NA
d_gene: TRBD2
v_gene: TRBV9
CDR3nt: TGTGCCAGCAGCGTAGGGGTAGCGGGGGGGCCGAAAGAGACCCAGTACTTC
CDR3aa: CASSVGVAGGPKETQYF

j_gene: TRBJ2-2
abundance: NA
d_gene: NA
v_gene: TRBV29-1
CDR3nt: TGCAGCGTTAATGACGGGGAGCTGTTTTTT
CDR3aa: CSVNDGELFF

j_gene: TRBJ2-3
abundance: NA
d_gene: NA
v_gene: TRBV18
CDR3nt: TGTGCCACGCAAGGCTCGGGGCATGAAACCTACACAGATACGCAGTATTTT
CDR3aa: CATQGSGHETYTDTQYF

j_gene: TRBJ2-2
abundance: NA
d_gene: TRBD1
v_gene: TRBV27
CDR3nt: TGTGCCAGCAGGGCCGGGACAGGGGCCGGGGAGCTGTTTTTT
CDR3aa: CASRAGTGAGELFF

j_gene: TRBJ2-5
abundance: NA
d_gene: NA
v_gene: TRBV2
CDR3nt: TGTGCCAGCAGGATTCGAGAGACCCAGTACTTC
CDR3aa: CASRIRETQYF

j_gene: TRBJ2-3
abundance: NA
d_gene: NA
v_gene: TRBV4-2
CDR3nt: TGTGCCAGCAGCCAAGGGTCAGGGCGGTTCGCAGATACGCAGTATTTT
CDR3aa: CASSQGSGRFADTQYF

j_gene: TRBJ1-2
abundance: NA
d_gene: NA
v_gene: TRBV6-4
CDR3nt: TGTGCCAGCAGTCCCGACAGGTCCTCCTATGGCTACACCTTC
CDR3aa: CASSPDRSSYGYTF

j_gene: TRBJ1-1
abundance: once
d_gene: NA
v_gene: TRBV7-8
CDR3nt: TGTGCCAGCAGCTTAGGGAACCAAAACACTGAAGCTTTCTTT
CDR3aa: CASSLGNQNTEAFF

j_gene: TRBJ2-7
abundance: NA
d_gene: NA
v_gene: TRBV30
CDR3nt: TGTGCCTGGAGTGTTTTGCGAGAGCAGTACTTC
CDR3aa: CAWSVLREQYF

j_gene: TRBJ2-2
abundance: NA
d_gene: NA
v_gene: TRBV9
CDR3nt: TGTGCCAGCAGCGTAGGCGGGGACCGCACCGGGGAGCTGTTTTTT
CDR3aa: CASSVGGDRTGELFF

j_gene: TRBJ1-3
abundance: NA
d_gene: NA
v_gene: TRBV18
CDR3nt: TGTGCCAGCTCACCAATCGACAGCTCTGGAAACACCATATATTTT
CDR3aa: CASSPIDSSGNTIYF

j_gene: TRBJ2-1
abundance: NA
d_gene: TRBD1
v_gene: TRBV6-1
CDR3nt: TGTGCCAGCGAAAAGGGACAGGACAATGAGCAGTTCTTC
CDR3aa: CASEKGQDNEQFF

j_gene: TRBJ2-5
abundance: NA
d_gene: NA
v_gene: TRBV2
CDR3nt: TGTGCCAGCCAAACGACCGAGACCCAGTACTTC
CDR3aa: CASQTTETQYF

j_gene: TRBJ1-2
abundance: NA
d_gene: NA
v_gene: TRBV7-3
CDR3nt: TGTGCCAGCAGCAACGACGGAAACTATGGCTACACCTTC
CDR3aa: CASSNDGNYGYTF

j_gene: TRBJ1-4
abundance: once
d_gene: NA
v_gene: TRBV6-6
CDR3nt: TGTGCCAGCAGTTACTCGAGCCGCACCAGTGAAAAACTGTTTTTT
CDR3aa: CASSYSSRTSEKLFF

j_gene: TRBJ2-3
abundance: NA
d_gene: NA
v_gene: TRBV7-8
CDR3nt: TGTGCCAGCAGCCCCCACACCCCAGATACGCAGTATTTT
CDR3aa: CASSPHTPDTQYF

j_gene: TRBJ1-4
abundance: NA
d_gene: NA
v_gene: TRBV5-1
CDR3nt: TGCGCCAGCAGCTTGGATCACCAGGGGCTAGAAAAACTGTTTTTT
CDR3aa: CASSLDHQGLEKLFF

j_gene: TRBJ2-2
abundance: NA
d_gene: NA
v_gene: TRBV5-1
CDR3nt: TGCGCCAGCAGCTTATCCTTGGGGGCGAACACCGGGGAGCTGTTTTTT
CDR3aa: CASSLSLGANTGELFF

j_gene: TRBJ2-2
abundance: NA
d_gene: NA
v_gene: TRBV19
CDR3nt: TGTGCCAGTAGTCAACAACTTACAGGGCGCATCGCGTCCGGGGAGCTGTTTTTT
CDR3aa: CASSQQLTGRIASGELFF

j_gene: TRBJ1-1
abundance: NA
d_gene: TRBD1
v_gene: TRBV6-1
CDR3nt: TGTGCCAGCATTTTCAGGACAGGGACAACTGAAGCTTTCTTT
CDR3aa: CASIFRTGTTEAFF

j_gene: TRBJ2-7
abundance: once
d_gene: TRBD2
v_gene: TRBV7-2
CDR3nt: TGTGCCAGCAGCTACTGGACTAGCGATCGGTACGAGCAGTACTTC
CDR3aa: CASSYWTSDRYEQYF

j_gene: TRBJ1-5
abundance: NA
d_gene: TRBD1
v_gene: TRBV2
CDR3nt: TGTGCCAGCAGTGGCGGGACAGGGGGTCAGCCCCAGCATTTT
CDR3aa: CASSGGTGGQPQHF

j_gene: TRBJ1-1
abundance: few
d_gene: NA
v_gene: TRBV29-1
CDR3nt: TGCAGCGCCTCAGTGAACACTGAAGCTTTCTTT
CDR3aa: CSASVNTEAFF

j_gene: TRBJ2-7
abundance: NA
d_gene: TRBD1
v_gene: TRBV7-6
CDR3nt: TGTGCCAGCAGCACGGACAGGGCCGAGCAGTACTTC
CDR3aa: CASSTDRAEQYF

j_gene: TRBJ1-2
abundance: NA
d_gene: TRBD1
v_gene: TRBV14
CDR3nt: TGTGCCAGCAGCCGGGACAGGGCTAACTATGGCTACACCTTC
CDR3aa: CASSRDRANYGYTF

j_gene: TRBJ2-1
abundance: NA
d_gene: NA
v_gene: TRBV13
CDR3nt: TGTGCCAGCAGCTTAGCCCCGGGAGTAAGCGTGGCCAATGAGCAGTTCTTC
CDR3aa: CASSLAPGVSVANEQFF

j_gene: TRBJ2-1
abundance: NA
d_gene: TRBD1
v_gene: TRBV11-2
CDR3nt: TGTGCCAGCAGCCTGGGACAGGGGCTTCTGGAGGAGCAGTTCTTC
CDR3aa: CASSLGQGLLEEQFF

j_gene: TRBJ1-3
abundance: NA
d_gene: NA
v_gene: TRBV6-6
CDR3nt: TGTGCCAGCAGTTACGGGCAGGGCTCTGGAAACACCATATATTTT
CDR3aa: CASSYGQGSGNTIYF

j_gene: TRBJ2-1
abundance: few
d_gene: TRBD1
v_gene: TRBV7-9
CDR3nt: TGTGCCAGCAGCCCCCGGACAGGGGCTTGGGGAAATGAGCAGTTCTTC
CDR3aa: CASSPRTGAWGNEQFF

j_gene: TRBJ2-2
abundance: NA
d_gene: NA
v_gene: TRBV13
CDR3nt: TGTGCCAGCAGCTCCCCTTATGGGTCGTCCGGGGAGCTGTTTTTT
CDR3aa: CASSSPYGSSGELFF

j_gene: TRBJ2-5
abundance: NA
d_gene: TRBD1
v_gene: TRBV6-6
CDR3nt: TGTGCTACTGAGGGGGCGGAGGAGACCCAGTACTTC
CDR3aa: CATEGAEETQYF

j_gene: TRBJ2-2
abundance: NA
d_gene: TRBD2
v_gene: TRBV6-5
CDR3nt: TGTGCCAGCACTCAACTAGCGAGCACCGGGGAGCTGTTTTTT
CDR3aa: CASTQLASTGELFF

j_gene: TRBJ1-2
abundance: NA
d_gene: NA
v_gene: TRBV2
CDR3nt: TGTGCCAGCAGTGAACTGATTGGCAGGGATGACGGTGGCTACACCTTC
CDR3aa: CASSELIGRDDGGYTF

j_gene: TRBJ1-1
abundance: NA
d_gene: NA
v_gene: TRBV7-9
CDR3nt: TGTGCCGGCGAACCCTACACTGAAGCTTTCTTT
CDR3aa: CAGEPYTEAFF

j_gene: TRBJ2-5
abundance: once
d_gene: TRBD1
v_gene: TRBV7-3
CDR3nt: TGTGCCAGCAGCTTAGGACAGGGAATACAGACCCAGTACTTC
CDR3aa: CASSLGQGIQTQYF

j_gene: TRBJ1-2
abundance: NA
d_gene: TRBD1
v_gene: TRBV2
CDR3nt: TGTGCCAGCAGGCGGACAGGACGGGAGGGAGGCTACACCTTC
CDR3aa: CASRRTGREGGYTF

j_gene: TRBJ2-4
abundance: NA
d_gene: TRBD1
v_gene: TRBV19
CDR3nt: TGTGCCAGTAGAAATGAACAGGGGGTCAACATTCAGTACTTC
CDR3aa: CASRNEQGVNIQYF

j_gene: TRBJ1-6
abundance: NA
d_gene: TRBD1
v_gene: TRBV5-8
CDR3nt: TGTGCCGCCGCCAGGACAGGATCATATAATTCACCCCTCCACTTT
CDR3aa: CAAARTGSYNSPLHF